This entry concerns a single T cell receptor (beta chain). The antigen remains undetermined. TCR cDNA was made by 5'RACE template switching, adding a universal primer site and UMIs. MiXCR, run by TCRdb on the 5' RACE reads, gives a single entry per CDR3 protein. The sample contains about 250,000 distinct CDR3 sequences, approximately 3.6% of which appear only once. These data belong to a study of T cells after yellow fever vaccination. The germline CDR1 and CDR2 sequences are SGHVS and FQNEAQ. This CDR3 has 14 amino acids. V lost 3 bases to trimming and J lost 6 bases, with 14 bases between them. Points from the study as a whole: Peaking faster, on day 5 versus 15, the secondary response was nonetheless weaker.

The sample consisted of PBMCs, taken 15 days after the yellow fever booster vaccination. This TCR was sampled from a young man who received the YFV17D yellow fever vaccine. The rearrangement uses TRBV7-8 and TRBJ2-5, with D unclear. The CDR3 sequence is CASSFGAVVKTQYF. The CDR3 region has the DNA TGTGCCAGCAGCTTTGGAGCCGTGGTGAAGACCCAGTACTTC.